This entry lists 29 T cell receptor beta chains sequenced from one sample in a study of blood T cell repertoires in COVID-19. The assay was immunoSEQ multiplex PCR, and TCRdb's table has in-frame clones only and misses some. The sample gives 81,000 or so clones, 89% of which show up once; roughly 12% is in the top ten. Sequenced input: peripheral blood. These receptors were taken from a man in his 70s with active or convalescent COVID-19.

The chain joins TRBV7-8 to TRBJ2-1; tentative D call: TRBD2 (5 bases). The V gene's germline CDR1 is SGHVS and CDR2 FQNEAQ. The CDR3 is made up of 12 amino acids. With 5 bases removed from V and 12 bases from J, the gap between germline ends came to 14 bases. This chain's CDR3 is CASSPDRRRQFF. The CDR3 DNA sequence: TGTGCCAGCAGCCCCGATCGGAGGAGGCAGTTCTTC.

The chain joins TRBV6-5 to TRBJ1-6; D remains unclear. Trimming left V 3 bases short and J 7 bases short, with 4 bases between. The germline V gene encodes CDR1 MNHEY and CDR2 SVGAGI. CDR3 size: 12 residues. The CDR3 protein is CASSYPNSPLHF. The CDR3 coding sequence is TGTGCCAGCAGTTATCCGAATTCACCCCTCCACTTT.

This clone has just one count. The J gene is TRBJ1-1, the V gene TRBV6-2 or TRBV6-3; 7 bases match TRBD1. There are 15 residues in the CDR3. The V gene's germline CDR1 is MNHEY and CDR2 SVGEGT. With V trimmed by 6 bases and J by 1 base, 8 bases remained unmatched. CDR3 in amino acids: CASSPAGQWNTEAFF. The DNA of the CDR3 is TGTGCCAGCAGCCCCGCGGGACAGTGGAACACTGAAGCTTTCTTT.

The chain combines TRBV11-2 with TRBJ1-2; tentatively, D is TRBD1 (6 bases). The CDR3 spans 16 residues. Germline CDR1 SGHAT, CDR2 FQNNGV. V lost 2 bases and J 8 bases, leaving 21 bases between the germline ends. DNA of the CDR3: TGTGCCAGCAGCTTAACAACTTGGGGGGGGCTGGCAGGCTACACCTTC. Protein sequence: CASSLTTWGGLAGYTF.

V and J are TRBV6-5 and TRBJ1-1; no clear D. Germline assignment: CDR1 MNHEY and CDR2 SVGAGI. Trimming shortened V by 2 bases and J by 6 bases, and 10 bases separated the two germline ends. The CDR3 totals 13 residues. The CDR3 sequence: CASSYPKTSEAFF. The CDR3 coding sequence is TGTGCCAGCAGTTACCCAAAGACATCTGAAGCTTTCTTT.

The chain recombines TRBV9 with TRBJ1-4, with D perhaps matching TRBD1 (6 bases). Germline CDR1 and CDR2: SGDLS and YYNGEE. The CDR3 extends over 14 amino acids. Trimming stripped 4 bases from V and 8 bases from J, with 15 bases between. CDR3 sequence reads: CASSNLGADEKLFF. CDR3 in DNA: TGTGCCAGCAGCAACTTGGGGGCCGACGAAAAACTGTTTTTT.

The chain has TRBV19 and TRBJ2-7, with TRBD1 as a possible D gene (6 bases). Trimming took 1 base from V and 7 from J, leaving 11 bases between them. Germline assignment: CDR1 LNHDA and CDR2 SQIVND (reference sequence). The CDR3 is 13 amino acids. CDR3 DNA: TGTGCCAGTAGTATAGCCCCAGGGGATGAGCAGTACTTC. Translated: CASSIAPGDEQYF.

V usage is TRBV19 and J usage is TRBJ2-1; TRBD1 matches at 8 bases. The length of the CDR3 is 15 residues. The V gene end was trimmed by 7 bases and the J gene end by 4 bases; junction bases not matched to a gene: 9. Per the germline V gene, CDR1 is LNHDA and CDR2 is SQIVND (reference sequence). The CDR3 nucleotides are TGTGCCAGTACCTCCAGGGGGCGAAGTTACAATGAGCAGTTCTTC. Protein product: CASTSRGRSYNEQFF.

The V call is TRBV24-1, the J call TRBJ2-2; a possible D gene is TRBD1 (5 bases). CDR3 length: 15 residues. Trimming cost V 0 bases and J 5 bases, with 9 bases left between them. Germline values: CDR1 KGHDR, CDR2 SFDVKD. This CDR3 is CATSDLQGETGELFF. The DNA of the CDR3 is TGTGCCACCAGTGATTTGCAAGGGGAAACCGGGGAGCTGTTTTTT.

This chain uses TRBV11-2 with TRBJ2-3; tentatively, D is TRBD2 (6 bases). V lost 7 bases and J lost 6, with 17 bases in between. The CDR3 has 14 amino acids. The germline gives CDR1 SGHAT, CDR2 FQNNGV. CDR3 DNA sequence: TGTGCCAGCACCAGGGACTCCCTACGGGATACGCAGTATTTT. This translates into CASTRDSLRDTQYF.

The chain recombines TRBV14 with TRBJ1-1; possible D gene TRBD1, 5 bases. Germline V gene lookup returns CDR1 SGHDN and CDR2 FVKESK. V lost 5 bases and J lost 5, with 15 bases in between. The CDR3 covers 14 residues. In DNA, the CDR3 is TGTGCCAGCAGCGAGCGGGGGGTTGGGACTGAAGCTTTCTTT. Protein sequence: CASSERGVGTEAFF.

This chain connects TRBV9 to TRBJ2-7, with a weak D call TRBD2 (6 bases). The CDR3 has 15 amino acids. The V and J ends lost 1 base and 2 bases respectively, with 13 bases between them. The germline V gene encodes CDR1 SGDLS and CDR2 YYNGEE. CDR3 residues: CASSVSGTLTYEQYF. The CDR3 coding sequence is TGTGCCAGCAGCGTATCCGGGACTTTAACCTACGAGCAGTACTTC.

This clone was counted between two and nine times. The rearrangement links TRBV7-9 to TRBJ2-7, with D possibly matching TRBD1 (5 bases). The V end lost 4 bases, the J end lost 2 bases, and 24 bases lay between the germline ends. CDR1 is SEHNR, CDR2 FQNEAQ, per germline (reference sequence). The CDR3 is 18 residues long. The CDR3 region has the DNA TGTGCCAGCAGCTCGAATTTCGGTAGACAGTTCCGAACCTACGAGCAGTACTTC. It codes for CASSSNFGRQFRTYEQYF.

Only a few counts were recorded for this clone. The genes are TRBV2 and TRBJ1-2; D is possibly TRBD1 (5 bases). V lost 6 bases, J lost 2 bases, and 10 bases lay in between. CDR3 length: 13 residues. CDR1 is SNHLY, CDR2 FYNNEI, per germline. In DNA form, the CDR3 reads TGTGCCAGCAGCTACGGGGGAAACTATGGCTACACCTTC. Translating gives CASSYGGNYGYTF.

This clone was detected only a few times. The J gene is TRBJ1-1, the V gene TRBV6-2 or TRBV6-3, with a possible D match to TRBD1 (6 bases). Germline lookup yields CDR1 MNHEY and CDR2 SVGEGT. Trimming stripped 6 bases from V and 4 bases from J, with 12 bases between. The CDR3 has 13 residues. CDR3 sequence: CASSITGPTEAFF. The DNA for the CDR3 is TGTGCCAGCAGCATAACAGGGCCCACTGAAGCTTTCTTT.

The gene calls are TRBV5-6 and TRBJ2-7, with TRBD1 as a possible D gene (6 bases). CDR3 length: 16 amino acids. Germline CDR1 and CDR2: SGHDT and YYEEEE. Trimming pared 0 bases from V and 0 bases from J, leaving 13 bases between. The CDR3, as DNA: TGTGCCAGCAGCTTGGCCGGGACATATTCCTCCTACGAGCAGTACTTC. Amino acid sequence: CASSLAGTYSSYEQYF.

This chain connects TRBV3-1 (or the pseudogene TRBV3-2) to TRBJ2-1; 9 bases line up with TRBD1. The CDR3 has 15 residues. With V trimmed by 4 bases and J by 9 bases, 10 bases remained unmatched. CDR1 is LGHDT and CDR2 is YNNKEL in the germline V gene (reference sequence). Here the CDR3 reads CASSRHRGPLGEQFF. The DNA for the CDR3 is TGTGCCAGCAGCCGCCACAGGGGGCCACTCGGTGAGCAGTTCTTC.

The rearrangement joins TRBV7-2 to TRBJ2-2, with 7 bases identical to TRBD2. CDR3 length equals 15 residues. Germline assignment: CDR1 SGHTA and CDR2 FQGNSA. V shed 3 bases and J 1 base; nucleotides not matched to a gene: 2. The CDR3 region has the DNA TGTGCCAGCAGCTTCGGCGGGGGGAACACCGGGGAGCTGTTTTTT. It encodes CASSFGGGNTGELFF. Complete variable domain (other parts from reference TRBV7-2 and TRBJ2-2): GAGVSQSPSNKVTEKGKDVELRCDPISGHTALYWYRQSLGQGLEFLIYFQGNSAPDKSGLPSDRFSAERTGGSVSTLTIQRTQQEDSAVYLCASSFGGGNTGELFFGEGSRLTVL.

This clone was found once. V and J are TRBV5-1 and TRBJ2-7; tentative D call: TRBD1 (6 bases). V was pared by 1 base and J by 5 bases, with 13 bases between. CDR1 and CDR2 (germline): SGHRS, YFSETQ. The CDR3 extends over 14 amino acids. CDR3 region: CASSLRQGRDEQYF. The CDR3 region has the DNA TGCGCCAGCAGCTTGCGGCAGGGGCGGGACGAGCAGTACTTC.

The chain recombines TRBV5-4 with TRBJ1-1, with 7 bases lining up with TRBD1. J gave up 0 bases and V 5 bases, and 4 bases lay outside the gene matches. This CDR3 has 14 amino acids. Germline V gene lookup returns CDR1 SGHNT and CDR2 YYREEE (reference sequence). CDR3 sequence: CASSPDRVNTEAFF. As DNA, the CDR3 is TGTGCCAGCAGTCCCGACAGGGTGAACACTGAAGCTTTCTTT.

J is TRBJ2-3 and V is TRBV2; 15 bases align to TRBD2. The CDR3 loop spans 16 amino acids. The V gene's germline CDR1 is SNHLY and CDR2 FYNNEI. V was clipped by 6 bases and J by 3 bases; unmatched bases: 4. This CDR3 reads CASRRGLAGGTDTQYF. The DNA of the CDR3 is TGTGCCAGCAGGCGGGGACTAGCGGGGGGAACAGATACGCAGTATTTT.

The V and J genes are TRBV5-1 and TRBJ2-1, with TRBD2 identical over 15 bases. Germline loops: CDR1 SGHRS, CDR2 YFSETQ. V was pared by 2 bases and J by 10 bases, with 4 bases of the junction left unmatched. This CDR3 has 15 residues. The CDR3, as DNA: TGCGCCAGCAGCTTAACCGGGACTAGCGGGGGGGAGCAGTTCTTC. This encodes CASSLTGTSGGEQFF.

The chain combines TRBV19 with TRBJ1-4; 8 positions match TRBD1. Per germline, CDR1 LNHDA and CDR2 SQIVND (reference sequence). The CDR3 length is 15 residues. The J segment lost 5 bases and the V segment lost 1 base, leaving 3 bases of the junction unmatched. CDR3 nucleotide sequence: TGTGCCAGTAGTATAGCCCGGGACAGGAATGAAAAACTGTTTTTT. Its translation: CASSIARDRNEKLFF.

This chain links TRBV12-3 or TRBV12-4 with TRBJ2-7, with D unresolved. The CDR3 contains 13 residues. V lost 2 bases and J lost 3, with 8 bases in between. As DNA, the CDR3 is TGTGCCAGCAGTTTATTCGCGGTCTACGAGCAGTACTTC. This gives the protein CASSLFAVYEQYF.

This rearrangement joins TRBV7-2 to TRBJ2-3; 10 bases are a match to TRBD2. CDR3 length: 14 amino acids. Trimming at V came to 4 bases and at J to 8 bases, leaving 6 bases not matched to a gene. CDR1 and CDR2 from the germline V gene are SGHTA and FQGNSA. CDR3: CASSSGLAASTQYF. CDR3 nucleotides: TGTGCCAGCAGCTCTGGACTAGCGGCAAGTACGCAGTATTTT.

The chain links TRBV5-4 to TRBJ1-6; D unresolved. V was pared by 1 base and J by 0 bases, with 11 bases between. This CDR3 spans 17 amino acids. Germline values: CDR1 SGHNT, CDR2 YYREEE (reference sequence). Here the CDR3 reads CASSLSGLGSYNSPLHF. DNA for the CDR3: TGTGCCAGCAGCTTGTCGGGTTTGGGCTCCTATAATTCACCCCTCCACTTT.

The rearrangement links TRBV19 to TRBJ1-2; 7 bases fit TRBD1. The CDR3 consists of 13 residues. The V and J ends lost 6 bases and 3 bases, in that order; junction bases with no gene match: 4. The germline V gene encodes CDR1 LNHDA and CDR2 SQIVND (reference sequence). CDR3 protein: CASSARGDYGYTF. The CDR3 region has the DNA TGTGCCAGTAGCGCCAGGGGGGACTATGGCTACACCTTC.

This rearrangement joins TRBV6-8 to TRBJ1-5; a weak D match, TRBD1 (6 bases). Germline-derived CDR1 and CDR2 are MNHGY and SAAAGT. Trimming cost V 6 bases and J 2 bases, with 14 bases left between them. CDR3 length: 15 residues. The CDR3 nucleotides read TGTGCCAGCAGCAGGGGCGCGGATCGCAATCAGCCCCAGCATTTT. Its protein is CASSRGADRNQPQHF.

The rearrangement joins TRBV5-1 to TRBJ2-1, with 9 bases lining up with TRBD2. CDR1 and CDR2 (germline): SGHRS, YFSETQ. The CDR3 spans 18 residues. V gave up 0 bases and J gave up 1 base; unmatched junction bases: 8. In nucleotides, the CDR3 is TGCGCCAGCAGCTTGGGATTCCGAGCGGGGGGTTCCTACAATGAGCAGTTCTTC. Translated: CASSLGFRAGGSYNEQFF.